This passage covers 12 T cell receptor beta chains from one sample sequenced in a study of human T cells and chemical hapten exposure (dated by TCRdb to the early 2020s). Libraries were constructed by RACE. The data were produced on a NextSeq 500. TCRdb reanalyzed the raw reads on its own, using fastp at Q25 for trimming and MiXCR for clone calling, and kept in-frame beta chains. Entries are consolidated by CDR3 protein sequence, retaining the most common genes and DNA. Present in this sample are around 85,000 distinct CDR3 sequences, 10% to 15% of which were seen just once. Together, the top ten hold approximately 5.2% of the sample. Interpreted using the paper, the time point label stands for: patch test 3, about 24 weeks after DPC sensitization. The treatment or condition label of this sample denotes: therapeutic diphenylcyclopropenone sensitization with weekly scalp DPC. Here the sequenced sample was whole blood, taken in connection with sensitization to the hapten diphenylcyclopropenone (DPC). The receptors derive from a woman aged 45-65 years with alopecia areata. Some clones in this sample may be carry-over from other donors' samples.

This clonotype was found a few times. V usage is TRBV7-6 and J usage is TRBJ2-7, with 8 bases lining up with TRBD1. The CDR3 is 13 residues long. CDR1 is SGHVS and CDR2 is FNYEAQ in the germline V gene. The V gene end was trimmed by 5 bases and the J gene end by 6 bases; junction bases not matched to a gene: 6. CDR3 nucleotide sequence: TGTGCCAGCAGCCTTCGACAGGGGCCCGAGCAGTACTTC. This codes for CASSLRQGPEQYF.

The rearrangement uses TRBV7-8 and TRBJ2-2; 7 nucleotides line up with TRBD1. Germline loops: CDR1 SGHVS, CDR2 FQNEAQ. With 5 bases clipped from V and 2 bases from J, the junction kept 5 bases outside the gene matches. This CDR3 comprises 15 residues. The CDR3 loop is CASSHNRGNTGELFF. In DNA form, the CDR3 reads TGTGCCAGCAGCCATAACAGGGGAAACACCGGGGAGCTGTTTTTT.

The CDR3 sequence is CSVEGYGEGYTF. As DNA, the CDR3 is TGCAGCGTTGAAGGGTACGGGGAAGGCTACACCTTC. The chain couples TRBV29-1 to TRBJ1-2; D not certain. This CDR3 is built from 12 residues. With 1 base removed from V and 8 bases from J, the gap between germline ends came to 11 bases. The germline CDR1 and CDR2 sequences are SQVTM and ANQGSEA.

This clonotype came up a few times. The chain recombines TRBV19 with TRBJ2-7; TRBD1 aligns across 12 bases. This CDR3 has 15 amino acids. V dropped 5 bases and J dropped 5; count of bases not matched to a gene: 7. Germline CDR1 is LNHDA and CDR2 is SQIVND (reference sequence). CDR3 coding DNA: TGTGCCAGTAGTCCCCGGGACAGGGGGCGCGACGAGCAGTACTTC. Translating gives CASSPRDRGRDEQYF.

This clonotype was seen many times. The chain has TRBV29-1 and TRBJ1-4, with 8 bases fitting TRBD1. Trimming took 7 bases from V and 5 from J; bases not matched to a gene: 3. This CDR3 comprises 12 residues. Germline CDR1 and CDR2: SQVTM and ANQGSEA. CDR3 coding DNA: TGCAGCGCAACAGGGGGAAATGAAAAACTGTTTTTT. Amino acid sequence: CSATGGNEKLFF.

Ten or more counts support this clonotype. DNA of the CDR3: TGTGCCAGCAGCTTGGTAGGGGTAAGCCTCCCCTCCTACGAGCAGTACTTC. Translating it yields CASSLVGVSLPSYEQYF. J is TRBJ2-7 and V is TRBV5-6; D possibly corresponds to TRBD1 (5 bases). There are 17 residues in the CDR3. Germline values: CDR1 SGHDT, CDR2 YYEEEE. Trimming removed 0 bases from V and 0 bases from J, with 16 bases in between.

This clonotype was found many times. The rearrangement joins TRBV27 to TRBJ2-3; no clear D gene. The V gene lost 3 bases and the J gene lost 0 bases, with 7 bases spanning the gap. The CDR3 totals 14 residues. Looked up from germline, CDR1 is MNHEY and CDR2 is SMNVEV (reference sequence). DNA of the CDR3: TGTGCCAGCAGTTTTGACGGGAGCACAGATACGCAGTATTTT. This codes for CASSFDGSTDTQYF.

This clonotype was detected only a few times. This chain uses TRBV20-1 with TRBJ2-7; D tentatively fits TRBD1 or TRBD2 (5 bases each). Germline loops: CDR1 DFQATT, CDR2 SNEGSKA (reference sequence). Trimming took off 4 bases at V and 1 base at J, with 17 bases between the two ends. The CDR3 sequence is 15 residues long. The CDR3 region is CSAKSPRGQSYEQYF. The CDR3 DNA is TGCAGTGCTAAGAGCCCCCGGGGCCAATCCTACGAGCAGTACTTC.

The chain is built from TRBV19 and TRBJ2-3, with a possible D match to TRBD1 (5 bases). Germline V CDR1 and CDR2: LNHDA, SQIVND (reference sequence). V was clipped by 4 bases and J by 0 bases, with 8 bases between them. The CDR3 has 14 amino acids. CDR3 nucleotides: TGTGCCAGTAGTAGGACATCGAGCACAGATACGCAGTATTTT. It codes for CASSRTSSTDTQYF.

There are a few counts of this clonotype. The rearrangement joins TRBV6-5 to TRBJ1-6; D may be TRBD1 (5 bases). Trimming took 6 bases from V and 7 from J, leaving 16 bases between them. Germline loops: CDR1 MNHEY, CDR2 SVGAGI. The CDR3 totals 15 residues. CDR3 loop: CASRGPGPENSPLHF. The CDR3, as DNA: TGTGCCAGCAGGGGACCGGGACCCGAAAATTCACCCCTCCACTTT.

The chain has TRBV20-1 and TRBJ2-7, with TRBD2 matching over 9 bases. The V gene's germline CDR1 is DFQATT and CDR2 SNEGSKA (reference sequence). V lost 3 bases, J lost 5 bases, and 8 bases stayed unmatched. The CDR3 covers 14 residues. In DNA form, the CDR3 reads TGCAGTGCTAGTTCCATAGCGGGAGTGCACGAGCAGTACTTC. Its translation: CSASSIAGVHEQYF.

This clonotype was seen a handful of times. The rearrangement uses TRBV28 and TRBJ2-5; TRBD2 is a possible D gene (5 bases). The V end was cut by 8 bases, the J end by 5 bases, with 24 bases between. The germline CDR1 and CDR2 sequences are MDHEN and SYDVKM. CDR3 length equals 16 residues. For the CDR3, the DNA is TGTGCCAGCGCCCCCAATCGGGCATCCACGGGGGAGACCCAGTACTTC. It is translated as CASAPNRASTGETQYF.